This T cell receptor (beta chain) was obtained from a study of T cell clones after liver transplantation. Study-wide background: Immunosuppression withdrawal was tried within 2 years after liver transplantation in this trial.

TCRdb's table, derived via immunoSEQ multiplex PCR, lists solely in-frame clones and lacks some. The sample includes fewer than 80,000 clones, under 90% of them seen just once. V was pared by 3 bases and J by 2 bases, with 5 bases of the junction left unmatched. This CDR3 is built from 15 residues. The V gene's germline CDR1 is SGHTA and CDR2 FQGNSA. This chain links TRBV7-2 with TRBJ2-7, with 9 bases fitting TRBD1. This TCR derives from a human patient who received a liver transplant. The graft donor may have given rise to some T cells. Specimen: CD4+ T cells from blood, collected around 50 months after liver transplant. The CDR3 DNA sequence: TGTGCCAGCAGCTTCGGGACAGGGATAGCCTACGAGCAGTACTTC. Translating gives CASSFGTGIAYEQYF.